The 30 T cell receptor beta chains below all came from one sample that was sequenced in a study of blood T cell repertoires in COVID-19. This table comes from immunoSEQ multiplex PCR, and its TCRdb copy is limited to in-frame clones, with some not included. This table has around 370,000 clones, approximately 90% appearing once. The sequenced sample was PBMCs or T cells enriched from blood (not recorded which). The receptors originated from a woman younger than 35 who had recovered from COVID-19.

The V call is TRBV30, the J call TRBJ1-1; 7 positions agree with TRBD1. This CDR3 has 13 residues. The germline V gene has CDR1 GTSNPN and CDR2 SVGIG (reference sequence). V trimming: 6 bases; J trimming: 3 bases; junction bases outside the gene matches: 7. The CDR3, as DNA: TGTGCCTGTACCAGGGGGGCCTACACTGAAGCTTTCTTT. Translation: CACTRGAYTEAFF. The variable domain in full, completed from reference TRBV30 and TRBJ1-1, reads SQTIHQWPATLVQPVGSPLSLECTVEGTSNPNLYWYRQAAGRGLQLLFYSVGIGQISSEVPQNLSASRPQDRQFILSSKKLLLSDSGFYLCACTRGAYTEAFFGQGTRLTVV.

This chain joins TRBV5-1 and TRBJ2-1; perhaps TRBD1 as D (6 bases). The CDR3 runs 13 residues. Germline CDR1 reads SGHRS; CDR2 reads YFSETQ. Between the trimmed V and J ends, which lost 4 bases and 14 bases, there was a span of 19 bases. In nucleotides, the CDR3 is TGCGCCAGCAGCCCCGTCGGTGGACAGATCGAGTTCTTC. It specifies CASSPVGGQIEFF.

The chain employs TRBV3-1 (or the pseudogene TRBV3-2) and TRBJ2-7, with TRBD2 matching 11 bases. Germline V CDR1 and CDR2: LGHDT, YNNKEL (reference sequence). The CDR3 has 15 amino acids. V lost 4 bases and J lost 0; bases outside the gene matches: 2. The CDR3 DNA follows: TGTGCCAGCAGCCCGGGACTAGCGGCCTCCTACGAGCAGTACTTC. Translating gives CASSPGLAASYEQYF.

The chain has TRBV4-2 and TRBJ2-5; tentatively, D is TRBD2 (5 bases). Trimming shortened V by 1 base and J by 3 bases, and 9 bases separated the two germline ends. Germline CDR1 reads LGHNA; CDR2 reads YNFKEQ. This CDR3 spans 14 amino acids. The CDR3 loop is CASSQGLAKETQYF. As DNA, the CDR3 is TGTGCCAGCAGCCAAGGGCTAGCTAAAGAGACCCAGTACTTC.

This chain joins TRBV29-1 and TRBJ1-1; D gene unclear. V lost 7 bases, J lost 3 bases, and 15 bases lay in between. This CDR3 comprises 13 residues. Germline V gene lookup returns CDR1 SQVTM and CDR2 ANQGSEA. CDR3 sequence (DNA): TGCAGCGCCCCGGGCCGGGGTTACACTGAAGCTTTCTTT. Its translation: CSAPGRGYTEAFF.

J is TRBJ1-6 and V is TRBV3-1 (or the pseudogene TRBV3-2); the D gene is possibly TRBD1 (5 bases). The CDR3 covers 16 residues. The V end lost 3 bases, the J end lost 0 bases, and 9 bases lay between the germline ends. The germline V gene has CDR1 LGHDT and CDR2 YNNKEL (reference sequence). CDR3 amino acids: CASSHTTASYNSPLHF. The CDR3 DNA is TGTGCCAGCAGCCACACGACAGCCTCCTATAATTCACCCCTCCACTTT.

The chain employs TRBV4-1 and TRBJ1-2; D gene unclear. V lost 1 base and J 8 bases, leaving 14 bases between the germline ends. Germline assignment: CDR1 MGHRA and CDR2 YSYEKL. The CDR3 extends over 14 amino acids. CDR3 protein: CASSQVLSTLGYTF. The DNA of the CDR3 is TGCGCCAGCAGCCAAGTTCTCTCGACATTAGGCTACACCTTC.

This rearrangement joins TRBV15 to TRBJ2-3; TRBD2 matches at 7 bases. CDR3 length: 17 amino acids. J lost 2 bases, V lost 5 bases, and 13 bases had no gene match. Germline lookup yields CDR1 LNHNV and CDR2 YYDKDF (reference sequence). In DNA form, the CDR3 reads TGTGCCACCAGCGGTTCAGGCGGGGGAGGATTCACAGATACGCAGTATTTT. Translation gives CATSGSGGGGFTDTQYF.

This clone was picked up one time. V usage is TRBV5-1 and J usage is TRBJ2-7, with 10 positions matching TRBD1. CDR1 and CDR2 from the germline V gene are SGHRS and YFSETQ. The V segment lost 0 bases and the J segment 5 bases; nucleotides outside the gene matches: 11. There are 17 residues in the CDR3. The CDR3 nucleotides are TGCGCCAGCAGCTTGGTGGTTCTGGGGGACAGGGGCCACGAGCAGTACTTC. The encoded protein is CASSLVVLGDRGHEQYF.

V usage is TRBV3-1 (or the pseudogene TRBV3-2) and J usage is TRBJ1-6; D gene unclear. The CDR3 is 14 residues long. Germline V gene sequence: CDR1 LGHDT, CDR2 YNNKEL (reference sequence). Trimming took off 1 base at V and 5 bases at J, with 6 bases between the two ends. This chain's CDR3 is CASSQGQDNSPLHF. The CDR3 DNA is TGTGCCAGCAGCCAAGGACAAGATAATTCACCCCTCCACTTT.

Concerning this clone itself: Compared with germline, one end of the junction differs, possibly owing to a read error. The J gene is TRBJ2-2, the V gene TRBV5-5, with TRBD2 matching over 7 bases. The germline gives CDR1 SGHKS, CDR2 YYEKEE (reference sequence). CDR3 length equals 14 residues. The CDR3 spells CASSLGLNTGELFF. As DNA, the CDR3 is TGTGCCAGCAGTTTGGGACTAAACACCGGGGAGCTGTTTTTT.

The chain employs TRBV27 and TRBJ1-5, with 9 bases matching TRBD1. The trim removed 0 bases at V and 2 bases at J, leaving 8 bases unmatched. From germline, CDR1 is MNHEY and CDR2 SMNVEV (reference sequence). CDR3 length equals 18 residues. CDR3 nucleotides: TGTGCCAGCAGTTTATCGGGGGACAGGGCGTGGGGCAATCAGCCCCAGCATTTT. Its translation is CASSLSGDRAWGNQPQHF.

This CDR3 is CASSLVTGGITDTQYF. The CDR3 region has the DNA TGTGCCAGCAGCCTAGTGACAGGGGGGATCACAGATACGCAGTATTTT. The J gene is TRBJ2-3, the V gene TRBV7-2; TRBD1 agrees at 9 bases. With 5 bases clipped from V and 2 bases from J, the junction kept 8 bases outside the gene matches. Germline V gives CDR1 SGHTA, CDR2 FQGNSA. CDR3 length: 16 amino acids.

The rearrangement joins TRBV15 to TRBJ2-7; 9 bases are shared with TRBD1. This CDR3 comprises 16 residues. V gave up 3 bases and J gave up 0 bases; unmatched junction bases: 6. Per germline, CDR1 LNHNV and CDR2 YYDKDF (reference sequence). Here the CDR3 reads CATSRGTGISSYEQYF. DNA for the CDR3: TGTGCCACCAGCAGGGGGACAGGGATTAGCTCCTACGAGCAGTACTTC.

The rearrangement joins TRBV4-1 to TRBJ2-7; 7 nucleotides agree with TRBD2. CDR1 is MGHRA and CDR2 is YSYEKL in the germline V gene. V was pared by 1 base and J by 0 bases, with 6 bases of the junction left unmatched. The CDR3 loop spans 16 amino acids. The CDR3 nucleotides read TGCGCCAGCAGCCAAGGGGAGGGCCTGATCTCCTACGAGCAGTACTTC. Its translation is CASSQGEGLISYEQYF.

The chain links TRBV11-2 to TRBJ1-1; the D is unclear. The CDR3 runs to 13 residues. Germline CDR1 reads SGHAT; CDR2 reads FQNNGV. V was pared by 0 bases and J by 4 bases, with 6 bases between. CDR3 coding DNA: TGTGCCAGCAGCTTAGAACAGTTCACTGAAGCTTTCTTT. It is translated as CASSLEQFTEAFF.

This clone showed up just once. CDR3 sequence reads: CASGLSVDEQYF. As DNA, the CDR3 is TGTGCTAGTGGTTTGTCCGTCGACGAGCAGTACTTC. This chain joins TRBV12-5 and TRBJ2-7; D gene ambiguous. V lost 2 bases and J lost 5, with 7 bases in between. The CDR3 contains 12 residues. Germline V lookup: CDR1 LGHNT, CDR2 FRNRAP.

This chain connects TRBV6-1 to TRBJ2-5, with 7 nucleotides matching TRBD1. Looked up from germline, CDR1 is MNHNS and CDR2 is SASEGT. The J segment lost 4 bases and the V segment lost 1 base, leaving 3 bases of the junction unmatched. The CDR3 is 14 residues long. CDR3 sequence (DNA): TGTGCCAGCAGTGAAGGACAGGGTGGAGAGACCCAGTACTTC. Residues: CASSEGQGGETQYF.

This clone was found once. The V and J genes are TRBV6-6 and TRBJ2-2; 11 bases match TRBD2. With 5 bases clipped from V and 6 bases from J, the junction kept 11 bases outside the gene matches. Germline loops: CDR1 MNHNY, CDR2 SVGAGI (reference sequence). This CDR3 is 17 amino acids long. CDR3 amino acids: CASSQFSGGDSPGELFF. The CDR3, as DNA: TGTGCCAGCAGTCAATTTAGCGGGGGGGATTCACCCGGGGAGCTGTTTTTT.

As regards this clone: Other DNA sequences within the sample encode an identical CDR3. This chain connects TRBV29-1 to TRBJ1-2, with 7 bases that match TRBD1. V gave up 6 bases and J gave up 5 bases; unmatched junction bases: 0. Per germline, CDR1 SQVTM and CDR2 ANQGSEA. The CDR3 contains 10 residues. DNA for the CDR3: TGCAGCGTACAGGGGTATGGCTACACCTTC. Translation: CSVQGYGYTF.

This chain connects TRBV2 to TRBJ1-6; tentative D call: TRBD1 (6 bases). CDR3 length: 12 residues. The germline V gene encodes CDR1 SNHLY and CDR2 FYNNEI. V lost 10 bases and J lost 9, with 13 bases in between. This CDR3 reads CATTGKGSPLHF. CDR3 nucleotide sequence: TGTGCCACCACAGGGAAGGGTTCACCCCTCCACTTT.

In DNA, the CDR3 is TGTGCCAGCAGCTTACGGACAGGGAGGGTCGGGAATGAAAAACTGTTTTTT. It specifies CASSLRTGRVGNEKLFF. The chain employs TRBV7-9 and TRBJ1-4; 8 nucleotides align to TRBD1. This CDR3 has 17 amino acids. V trimming: 2 bases; J trimming: 5 bases; junction bases outside the gene matches: 10. Germline loops: CDR1 SEHNR, CDR2 FQNEAQ (reference sequence).

The chain recombines TRBV19 with TRBJ2-1; 8 bases align to TRBD2. V dropped 6 bases and J dropped 4; count of bases not matched to a gene: 14. This CDR3 region has 17 residues. Germline lookup yields CDR1 LNHDA and CDR2 SQIVND (reference sequence). CDR3 region: CASSLPGQRGSYNEQFF. CDR3 bases: TGTGCCAGTAGCCTCCCTGGGCAGCGGGGGTCTTACAATGAGCAGTTCTTC.

A word on this clone: The sample carries other DNA sequences with the same CDR3. CDR3 region: CASSLGGNTEAFF. The CDR3 nucleotides are TGTGCCAGCAGCTTAGGGGGGAACACTGAAGCTTTCTTT. The chain uses TRBV5-5 and TRBJ1-1; tentatively, D is TRBD1 (6 bases). The germline V gene has CDR1 SGHKS and CDR2 YYEKEE (reference sequence). Between the trimmed V and J ends, which lost 2 bases and 1 base, there was a span of 6 bases. The CDR3 is 13 residues long. The entire variable domain, with the rest obtained from reference TRBV5-5 and TRBJ1-1, is as follows: DAGVTQSPTHLIKTRGQQVTLRCSPISGHKSVSWYQQVLGQGPQFIFQYYEKEERGRGNFPDRFSARQFPNYSSELNVNALLLGDSALYLCASSLGGNTEAFFGQGTRLTVV.

The chain employs TRBV27 and TRBJ1-2; 8 nucleotides line up with TRBD1. The CDR3 contains 13 residues. Per the germline V gene, CDR1 is MNHEY and CDR2 is SMNVEV (reference sequence). The V segment lost 5 bases and the J segment 8 bases; nucleotides outside the gene matches: 7. CDR3 nucleotides: TGTGCCAGCAGTGACAGGGGAGGAGGGGGCTACACCTTC. As protein: CASSDRGGGGYTF.

The genes are TRBV7-9 and TRBJ2-5; 14 bases align to TRBD2. The CDR3 is made up of 14 amino acids. Per the germline V gene, CDR1 is SEHNR and CDR2 is FQNEAQ (reference sequence). With V trimmed by 6 bases and J by 5 bases, 2 bases remained unmatched. The CDR3 reads CASRRTSGGETQYF. Written as DNA, the CDR3 is TGTGCCAGCAGGAGGACTAGCGGGGGGGAGACCCAGTACTTC.

This clone was seen just once. The gene calls are TRBV30 and TRBJ1-5; 7 bases agree with TRBD1. The CDR3 sequence is 13 residues long. V trimming: 0 bases; J trimming: 7 bases; junction bases outside the gene matches: 3. Germline CDR1 and CDR2: GTSNPN and SVGIG (reference sequence). The chain's CDR3 is CAWSVNRGQPQHF. DNA of the CDR3: TGTGCCTGGAGTGTGAACAGGGGACAGCCCCAGCATTTT.

This clone was found once. The gene calls are TRBV28 and TRBJ1-1, with TRBD1 matching 7 bases. Trimming took 8 bases from V and 4 from J; bases not matched to a gene: 7. CDR1 and CDR2 (germline): MDHEN, SYDVKM. The CDR3 is 13 amino acids. This CDR3 reads CASGLAGGTEAFF. Written as DNA, the CDR3 is TGTGCCAGCGGGCTAGCAGGGGGCACTGAAGCTTTCTTT.

The chain carries TRBV7-3 and TRBJ2-6, with 9 bases matching TRBD1. The CDR3 loop spans 17 amino acids. Germline loops: CDR1 SGHTA, CDR2 FQGTGA. The junction had 7 bases not matched to a gene; V was cut back by 4 bases and J by 3 bases. The CDR3 DNA reads as TGTGCCAGCAGCTGGGGACAGGGAGTAGGTGGGGCCAACGTCCTGACTTTC. Protein: CASSWGQGVGGANVLTF.

This clone was seen once. The chain is built from TRBV5-1 and TRBJ1-3; 10 nucleotides align to TRBD1. This CDR3 spans 14 amino acids. The ends lost 2 bases at V and 8 bases at J; junction bases unmatched: 4. Germline V gene sequence: CDR1 SGHRS, CDR2 YFSETQ. CDR3 sequence: CASSLTGTGDTIYF. As DNA, the CDR3 is TGCGCCAGCAGCTTAACAGGGACAGGGGACACCATATATTTT.